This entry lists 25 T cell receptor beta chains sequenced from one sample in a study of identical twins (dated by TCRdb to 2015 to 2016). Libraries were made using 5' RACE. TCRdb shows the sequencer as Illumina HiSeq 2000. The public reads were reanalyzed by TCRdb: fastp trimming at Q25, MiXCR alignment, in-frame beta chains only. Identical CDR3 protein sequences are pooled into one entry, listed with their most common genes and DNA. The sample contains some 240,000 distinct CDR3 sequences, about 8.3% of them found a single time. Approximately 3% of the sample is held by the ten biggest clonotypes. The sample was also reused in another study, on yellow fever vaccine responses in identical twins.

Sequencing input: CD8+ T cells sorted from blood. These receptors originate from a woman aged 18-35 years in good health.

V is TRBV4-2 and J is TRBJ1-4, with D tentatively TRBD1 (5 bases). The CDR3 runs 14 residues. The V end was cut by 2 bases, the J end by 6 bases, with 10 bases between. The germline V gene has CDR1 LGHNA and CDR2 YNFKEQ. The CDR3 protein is CASSQQGLDEKLFF. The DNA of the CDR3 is TGTGCCAGCAGCCAACAGGGTTTGGATGAAAAACTGTTTTTT.

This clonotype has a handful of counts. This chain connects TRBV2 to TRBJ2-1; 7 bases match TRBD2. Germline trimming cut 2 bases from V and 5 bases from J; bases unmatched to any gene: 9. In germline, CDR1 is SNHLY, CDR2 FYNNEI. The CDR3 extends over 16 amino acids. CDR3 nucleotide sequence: TGTGCCAGCAGTGAACGGACTAGGATTCTCCACAATGAGCAGTTCTTC. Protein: CASSERTRILHNEQFF.

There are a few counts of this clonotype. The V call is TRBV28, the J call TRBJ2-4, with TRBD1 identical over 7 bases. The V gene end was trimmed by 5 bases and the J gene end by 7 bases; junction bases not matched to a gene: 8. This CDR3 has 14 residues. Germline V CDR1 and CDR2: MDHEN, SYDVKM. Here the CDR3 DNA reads TGTGCCAGCAGTACCCCCGACAGGGAGAACATTCAGTACTTC. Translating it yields CASSTPDRENIQYF. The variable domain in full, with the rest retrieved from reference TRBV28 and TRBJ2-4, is DVKVTQSSRYLVKRTGEKVFLECVQDMDHENMFWYRQDPGLGLRLIYFSYDVKMKEKGDIPEGYSVSREKKERFSLILESASTNQTSMYLCASSTPDRENIQYFGAGTRLSVL.

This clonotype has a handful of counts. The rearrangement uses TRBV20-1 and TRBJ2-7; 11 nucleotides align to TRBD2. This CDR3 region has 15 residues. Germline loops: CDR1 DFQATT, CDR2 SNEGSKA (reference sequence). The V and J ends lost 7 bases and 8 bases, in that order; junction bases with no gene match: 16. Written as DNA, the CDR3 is TGCAGTGTTGCGTACTACGGACTAGCGGGCCCTCAGCAGTACTTC. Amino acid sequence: CSVAYYGLAGPQQYF.

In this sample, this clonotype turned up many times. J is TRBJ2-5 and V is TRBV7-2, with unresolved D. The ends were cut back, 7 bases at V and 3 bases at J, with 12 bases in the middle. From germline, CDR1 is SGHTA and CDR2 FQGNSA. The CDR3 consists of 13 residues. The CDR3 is CASNSMDEETQYF. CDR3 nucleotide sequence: TGTGCCAGCAACTCTATGGATGAAGAGACCCAGTACTTC.

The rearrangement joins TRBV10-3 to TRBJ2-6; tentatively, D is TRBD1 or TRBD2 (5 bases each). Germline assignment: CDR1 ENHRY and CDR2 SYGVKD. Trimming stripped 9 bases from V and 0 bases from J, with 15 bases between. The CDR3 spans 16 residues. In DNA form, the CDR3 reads TGTGCCATTTCCGGGACGGCTAGCTCTGGGGCCAACGTCCTGACTTTC. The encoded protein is CAISGTASSGANVLTF.

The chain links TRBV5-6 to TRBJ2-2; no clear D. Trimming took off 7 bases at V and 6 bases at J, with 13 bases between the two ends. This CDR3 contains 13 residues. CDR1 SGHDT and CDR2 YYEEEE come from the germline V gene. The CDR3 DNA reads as TGTGCCAGCGGCCCCTGGCTTGCCGGGGAGCTGTTTTTT. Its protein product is CASGPWLAGELFF.

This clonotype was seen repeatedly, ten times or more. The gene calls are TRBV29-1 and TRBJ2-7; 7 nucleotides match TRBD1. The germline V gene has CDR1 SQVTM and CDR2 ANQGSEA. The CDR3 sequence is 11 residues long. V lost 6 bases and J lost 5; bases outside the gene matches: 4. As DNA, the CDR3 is TGCAGCGTCTACCAGGGGGACGAGCAGTACTTC. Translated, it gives CSVYQGDEQYF.

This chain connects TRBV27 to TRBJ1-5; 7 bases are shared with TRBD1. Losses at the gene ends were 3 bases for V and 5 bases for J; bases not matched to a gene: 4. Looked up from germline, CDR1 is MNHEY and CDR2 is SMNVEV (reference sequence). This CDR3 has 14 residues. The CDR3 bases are TGTGCCAGCAGTTTCGAGGGGGCATATCAGCCCCAGCATTTT. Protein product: CASSFEGAYQPQHF.

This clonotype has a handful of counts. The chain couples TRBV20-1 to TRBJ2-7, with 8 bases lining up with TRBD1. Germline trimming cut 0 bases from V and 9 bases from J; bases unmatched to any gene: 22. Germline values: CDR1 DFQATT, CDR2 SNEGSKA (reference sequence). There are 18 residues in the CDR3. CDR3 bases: TGCAGTGCTAGAGATCTCAGGGATGGGGGGACAGGTGCCTTTTGGCAGTACTTC. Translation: CSARDLRDGGTGAFWQYF.

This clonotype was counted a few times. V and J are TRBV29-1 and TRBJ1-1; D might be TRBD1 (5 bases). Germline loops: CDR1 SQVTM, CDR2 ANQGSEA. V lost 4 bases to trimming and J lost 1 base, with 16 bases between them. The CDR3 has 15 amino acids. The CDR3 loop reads CSVAGASGANTEAFF. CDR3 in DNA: TGCAGCGTTGCCGGGGCCTCGGGAGCGAACACTGAAGCTTTCTTT.

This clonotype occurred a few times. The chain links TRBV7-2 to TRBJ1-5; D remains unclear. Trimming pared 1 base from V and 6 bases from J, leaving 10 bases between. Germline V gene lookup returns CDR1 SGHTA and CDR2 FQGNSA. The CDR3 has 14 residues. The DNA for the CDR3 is TGTGCCAGCAGCTTAGTCAACAGCCTTCAGCCCCAGCATTTT. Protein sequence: CASSLVNSLQPQHF.

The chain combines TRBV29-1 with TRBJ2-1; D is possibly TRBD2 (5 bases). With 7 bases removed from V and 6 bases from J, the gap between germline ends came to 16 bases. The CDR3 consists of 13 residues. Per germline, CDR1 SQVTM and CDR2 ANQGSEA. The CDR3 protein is CSGMPSRANEQFF. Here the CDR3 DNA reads TGCAGCGGGATGCCGTCGAGGGCCAATGAGCAGTTCTTC.

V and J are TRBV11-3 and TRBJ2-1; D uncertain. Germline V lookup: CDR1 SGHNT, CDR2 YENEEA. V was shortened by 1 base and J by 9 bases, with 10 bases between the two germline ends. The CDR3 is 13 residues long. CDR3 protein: CASSLGLGGEQFF. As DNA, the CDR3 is TGTGCCAGCAGCTTAGGATTGGGCGGTGAGCAGTTCTTC.

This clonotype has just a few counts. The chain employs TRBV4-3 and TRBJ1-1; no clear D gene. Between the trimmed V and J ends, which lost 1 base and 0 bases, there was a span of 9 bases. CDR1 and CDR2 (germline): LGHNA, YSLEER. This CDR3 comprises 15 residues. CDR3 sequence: CASSQAPTLNTEAFF. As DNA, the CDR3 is TGCGCCAGCAGCCAAGCCCCGACGCTGAACACTGAAGCTTTCTTT.

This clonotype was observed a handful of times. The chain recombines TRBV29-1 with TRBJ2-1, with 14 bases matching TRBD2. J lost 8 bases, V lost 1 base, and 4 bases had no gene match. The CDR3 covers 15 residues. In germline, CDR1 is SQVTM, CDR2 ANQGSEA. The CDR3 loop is CSVEAGLAGGYEQFF. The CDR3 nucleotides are TGCAGCGTTGAAGCCGGACTAGCGGGAGGTTATGAGCAGTTCTTC.

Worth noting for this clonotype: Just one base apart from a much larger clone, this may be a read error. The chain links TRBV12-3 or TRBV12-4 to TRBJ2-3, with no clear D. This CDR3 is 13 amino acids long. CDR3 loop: CASTFPGVDTRYF. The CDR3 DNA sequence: TGTGCCAGCACCTTCCCTGGGGTAGATACGCGGTATTTT.

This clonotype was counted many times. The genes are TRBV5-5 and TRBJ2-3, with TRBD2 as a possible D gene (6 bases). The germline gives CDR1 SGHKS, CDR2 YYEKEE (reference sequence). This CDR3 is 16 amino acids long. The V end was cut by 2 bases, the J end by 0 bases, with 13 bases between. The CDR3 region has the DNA TGTGCCAGCAGCTTTCAGGGAGGAGGTAGCACAGATACGCAGTATTTT. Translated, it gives CASSFQGGGSTDTQYF.

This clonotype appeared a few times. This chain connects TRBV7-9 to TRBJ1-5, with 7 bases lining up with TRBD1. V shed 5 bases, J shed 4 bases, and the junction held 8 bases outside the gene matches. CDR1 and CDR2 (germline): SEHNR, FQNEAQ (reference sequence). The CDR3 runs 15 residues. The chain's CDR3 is CASSDPGTENQPQHF. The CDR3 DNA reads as TGTGCCAGCAGCGATCCCGGGACAGAAAATCAGCCCCAGCATTTT.

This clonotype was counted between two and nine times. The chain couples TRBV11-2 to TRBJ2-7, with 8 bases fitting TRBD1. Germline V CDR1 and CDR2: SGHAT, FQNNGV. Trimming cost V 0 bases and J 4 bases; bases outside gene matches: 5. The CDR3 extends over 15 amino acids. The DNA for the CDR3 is TGTGCCAGCAGCTTAGAGGGACAGGAGGGTTACGAGCAGTACTTC. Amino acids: CASSLEGQEGYEQYF.

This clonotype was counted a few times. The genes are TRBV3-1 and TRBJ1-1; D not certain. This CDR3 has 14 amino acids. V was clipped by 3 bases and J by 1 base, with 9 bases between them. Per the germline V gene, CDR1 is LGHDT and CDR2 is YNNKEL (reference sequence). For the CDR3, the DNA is TGTGCCAGCAGCCATGACATTGAGAACACTGAAGCTTTCTTT. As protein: CASSHDIENTEAFF.

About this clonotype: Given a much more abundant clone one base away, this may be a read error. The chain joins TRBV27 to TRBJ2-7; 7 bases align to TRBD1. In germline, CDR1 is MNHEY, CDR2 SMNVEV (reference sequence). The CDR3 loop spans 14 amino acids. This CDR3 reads CASSPGDSSHEQYF. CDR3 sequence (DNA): TGTGCCAGCAGTCCTGGGGACAGCTCCCACGAGCAGTACTTC.

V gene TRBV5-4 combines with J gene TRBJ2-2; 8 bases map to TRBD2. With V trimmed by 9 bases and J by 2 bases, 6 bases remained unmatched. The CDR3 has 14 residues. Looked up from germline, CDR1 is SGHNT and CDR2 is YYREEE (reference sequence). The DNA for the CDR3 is TGTGCCACCACCAGGACTAGCAACACCGGGGAGCTGTTTTTT. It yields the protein CATTRTSNTGELFF.

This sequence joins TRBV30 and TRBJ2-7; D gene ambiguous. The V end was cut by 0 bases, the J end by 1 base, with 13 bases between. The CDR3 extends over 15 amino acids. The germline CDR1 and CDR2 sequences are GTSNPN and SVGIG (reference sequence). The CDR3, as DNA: TGTGCCTGGAGTGTAAATGACATTGGATCCTACGAGCAGTACTTC. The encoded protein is CAWSVNDIGSYEQYF.

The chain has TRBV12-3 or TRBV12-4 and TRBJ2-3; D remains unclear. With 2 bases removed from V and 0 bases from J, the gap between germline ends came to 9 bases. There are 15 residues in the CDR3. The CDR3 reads CASSLRLGSTDTQYF. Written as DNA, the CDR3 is TGTGCCAGCAGTTTACGACTGGGGAGCACAGATACGCAGTATTTT.